This TCR beta chain was identified during a study of molecular identifiers for immune sequencing clone quantification. Sorted naive CD8 T cells, roughly 20,000 to 1,100,000, were sequenced from 10%, 30% or 50% RNA. The CDR3 is made up of 14 amino acids. V lost 5 bases, J lost 6 bases, and 14 bases lay in between. Germline V CDR1 and CDR2: LNHDA, SQIVND (reference sequence). This clonotype was counted between two and nine times. TCRdb ran MiXCR on the PCR reads and lists one entry per CDR3 protein. The table shows 85,000 to 100,000 distinct CDR3 sequences, with 24% occurring only once. What was sequenced was naive CD8+ T cells from blood, with Jurkat cell RNA spiked in. Regarding subset: FACS-sorted CD8+CD4-CCR7+CD45RA+ naive T cells. This TCR was sampled from a human donor in good health. Some libraries in this study had Jurkat cell RNA spiked in. The V gene is TRBV19, the J gene TRBJ2-4; D might be TRBD2 (5 bases). CDR3 region: CASSEPGGLNIQYF. Here the CDR3 DNA reads TGTGCCAGTAGTGAGCCGGGCGGGTTAAACATTCAGTACTTC.